There are a few counts of the clone carrying this T cell receptor (beta chain). Its antigen remains unidentified. These data originate in a study of cytomegalovirus exposure and HLA in healthy donors. The PCR made use of 60 Vbeta and 13 Jbeta primers. Per the original data handling: It was a later analysis that counted about 80 million unique TCR beta chains, of which some 9.9 million were shared. Sequenced by immunoSEQ multiplex PCR; TCRdb stores in-frame clones only, minus some. V, J and clone size are taken as reported in that table, and D and trimming were inferred from the DNA itself. Of approximately 140,000 clones in the sample, approximately 80% were seen once. Participants comprised healthy donors of bone marrow. Overall study findings and caveats: The authors excluded some V segments, including TRBV6-2 and TRBV6-3, as indistinguishable. Overall, around 160 TCR beta chains were annotated as cytomegalovirus-associated.

The CDR3 has 14 residues. V was clipped by 5 bases and J by 7 bases, with 18 bases between them. Germline CDR1 and CDR2: KGHSH and LQKENI. The material sequenced was PBMCs. The origin of this receptor is a male donor in good health and CMV-seronegative. The chain employs TRBV18 and TRBJ2-7; TRBD2 might be the D (6 bases). The chain's CDR3 is CASSSWTGGREQYF. The CDR3 bases are TGTGCCAGCTCAAGCTGGACCGGGGGTAGAGAGCAGTACTTC.